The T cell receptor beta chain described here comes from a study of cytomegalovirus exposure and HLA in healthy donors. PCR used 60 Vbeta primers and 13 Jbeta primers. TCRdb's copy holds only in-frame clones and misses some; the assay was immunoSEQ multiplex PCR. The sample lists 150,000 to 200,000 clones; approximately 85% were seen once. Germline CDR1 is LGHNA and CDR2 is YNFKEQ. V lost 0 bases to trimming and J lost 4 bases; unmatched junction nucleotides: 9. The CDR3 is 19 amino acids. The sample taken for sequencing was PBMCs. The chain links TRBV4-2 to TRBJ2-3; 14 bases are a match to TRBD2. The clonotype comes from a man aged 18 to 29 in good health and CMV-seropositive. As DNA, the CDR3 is TGTGCCAGCAGCCAAGATCCGACTAGCGGGGGGGCTTTGGCAGATACGCAGTATTTT. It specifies CASSQDPTSGGALADTQYF.